Listed below are T cell receptor beta chains from one sample, sequenced in a study of blood T cell repertoires in COVID-19. TCRdb keeps only in-frame clones here, not all; method: immunoSEQ multiplex PCR. The table lists about 300,000 clones, roughly 90% of them singletons. Sequenced input: peripheral blood. All receptors derive from a man aged 18 to 29 with active or convalescent COVID-19. CDR3s include the opening cysteine and the closing phenylalanine or tryptophan. D genes are given only for firm matches. A row's size may be missing; if present it is once, few, many or a size class.

d_gene	v_gene	j_gene	abundance	CDR3nt	CDR3aa
-	TRBV19	TRBJ1-1	-	TGTGCCAGTACCCAGAACACTGAAGCTTTCTTT	CASTQNTEAFF
-	TRBV5-1	TRBJ1-1	few	TGCGCCAGCAGCTTGGTAGGGGGGGACACTGAAGCTTTCTTT	CASSLVGGDTEAFF
TRBD1	TRBV7-2	TRBJ2-7	-	TGTGCCAGCAGCTTAAGGGACAGTAGCTCCTACGAGCAGTACTTC	CASSLRDSSSYEQYF
-	TRBV7-6	TRBJ2-4	-	TGTGCCAGCAGCTCCACCCCCAGGGGATTAAACATTCAGTACTTC	CASSSTPRGLNIQYF
TRBD1	TRBV7-2	TRBJ1-2	-	TGTGCCAGCAGCTTAGCCGGGACAGGGGGCTACACCTTC	CASSLAGTGGYTF
TRBD1	TRBV19	TRBJ2-7	-	TGTGCCAGTAGTATAAATGTTGGGACAGTGTCCTACGAGCAGTACTTC	CASSINVGTVSYEQYF
-	TRBV18	TRBJ2-7	-	TGTGCCAGCTCACTGACATCGCAGTCCGGGGGCGAGCAGTACTTC	CASSLTSQSGGEQYF
-	TRBV10-2	TRBJ2-2	-	TGCGCCACCAAAGGGGGGGAAGTAATGGCCGGGGAGCTGTTTTTT	CATKGGEVMAGELFF
TRBD2	TRBV19	TRBJ2-1	-	TGTGCCACCAAACTATGGGGACTAGCGGGCCACAATGAGCAGTTCTTC	CATKLWGLAGHNEQFF
-	TRBV9	TRBJ1-1	-	TGTGCCAGCAGCGCTCAGAGGGACACTGAAGCTTTCTTT	CASSAQRDTEAFF
-	TRBV3-1/TRBV3-2	TRBJ1-1	-	TGTGCCAGCAGCCTGATCAGGGTGAACACTGAAGCTTTCTTT	CASSLIRVNTEAFF
TRBD2	TRBV19	TRBJ2-1	-	TGTGCCAGTAGTATAGGGTCTAGCGGAATAAATGAGCAGTTCTTC	CASSIGSSGINEQFF
-	TRBV5-6	TRBJ1-2	-	TGTGCCAGCAGCTCCCTAAGGGGAGGAGGGGGCTACACCTTC	CASSSLRGGGGYTF
-	TRBV19	TRBJ2-7	once	TGTGCCAGTAGCCCCGGTTCCTACGAGCAGTACTTC	CASSPGSYEQYF
-	TRBV15	TRBJ1-4	-	TGTGCCACCAGCAGAGATCCATGGGAGGGAAAGAATGAAAAACTGTTTTTT	CATSRDPWEGKNEKLFF
-	TRBV15	TRBJ2-7	-	TGTGCCACCAGCTGGAGGGGTCGCGAGCAGTACTTC	CATSWRGREQYF
-	TRBV7-2	TRBJ2-5	-	TGTGCCAGCAGCTTATGGTTTCAGGGACAAGAGACCCAGTACTTC	CASSLWFQGQETQYF
TRBD2	TRBV6-5	TRBJ2-3	-	TGTGCCAGCAGTCTCCTAGCGGGGGGCACAGATACGCAGTATTTT	CASSLLAGGTDTQYF
-	TRBV10-2	TRBJ1-2	-	TGCGCCAGCAGTGAGGGGGGGATGCTATATGGCTACACCTTC	CASSEGGMLYGYTF
TRBD2	TRBV11-2	TRBJ2-2	-	TGTGCCAGCAGCCCCCGAACTAGCGGGAGGGCTACCGGGGAGCTGTTTTTT	CASSPRTSGRATGELFF
-	TRBV29-1	TRBJ2-1	-	TGCAGCGTTGAAGGTCGCTACAATGAGCAGTTCTTC	CSVEGRYNEQFF
-	TRBV11-3	TRBJ2-2	once	TGTGCCAGCAGCTTAGGCGGGCACAACACCGGGGAGCTGTTTTTT	CASSLGGHNTGELFF
-	TRBV5-4	TRBJ2-5	-	TGTGCCAGCAGCACGACGGGAGCGCCGGGGACCCAGTACTTC	CASSTTGAPGTQYF
-	TRBV11-2	TRBJ2-3	-	TGTGCCAGCAGCTTAGGGTACAGCTCTGATACGCAGTATTTT	CASSLGYSSDTQYF
TRBD1	TRBV9	TRBJ2-7	-	TGTGCCAGCAGCGTAGTGGCCGGGACAGGGGACCACGAGCAGTACTTC	CASSVVAGTGDHEQYF
-	TRBV23-1	TRBJ1-2	-	TGCGCCTCCCGGGTTTGGAATTCTAGTGGCTACACCTTC	CASRVWNSSGYTF
-	TRBV20-1	TRBJ1-5	-	TGCAGTGCTAGTGAAGGGGGCAATCAGCCCCAGCATTTT	CSASEGGNQPQHF
-	TRBV5-1	TRBJ1-3	-	TGCGCCAGCAGCAAAATCCCCCGAGACAGAGACTCTGGAAACACCATATATTTT	CASSKIPRDRDSGNTIYF
TRBD2	TRBV7-9	TRBJ2-5	-	TGTGCCAGCAGCTTGGGTGTGACTAGCGGTGAGGAGACCCAGTACTTC	CASSLGVTSGEETQYF
-	TRBV14	TRBJ2-7	-	TGTGCCAGCAGCCAAGAGGTTCCTGGGCGCGAGCAGTACTTC	CASSQEVPGREQYF
-	TRBV4-3	TRBJ1-1	-	TGCGCCAGCAGCCATTTTTCAGGGAGACCGGAGGGCGAAGCTTTCTTT	CASSHFSGRPEGEAFF
-	TRBV14	TRBJ1-4	few	TGTGCCAGCAGCCAAGCTTTCAGGTTTAATGAAAAACTGTTTTTT	CASSQAFRFNEKLFF
TRBD1	TRBV19	TRBJ1-5	-	TGTGCCAGTAGTAAGGGACAGGGGAATCAGCCCCAGCATTTT	CASSKGQGNQPQHF
TRBD1	TRBV20-1	TRBJ1-5	-	TGCAGTGCTAGTTTCCGGGACAGGGATGAGCAGCCCCAGCATTTT	CSASFRDRDEQPQHF
-	TRBV24-1	TRBJ2-5	-	TGTGCCACCAGTGATGGTGGGAGAGAGACCCAGTACTTC	CATSDGGRETQYF
-	TRBV7-9	TRBJ1-2	-	TGTGCCAGCAGTTCTCATTCGGCGGCCCTCTATGGCTACACCTTC	CASSSHSAALYGYTF
-	TRBV7-9	TRBJ1-4	-	TGTGCCAGCAGCTTTCGGGACACGGATGAAAAACTGTTTTTT	CASSFRDTDEKLFF
-	TRBV5-1	TRBJ2-7	-	TGCGCCAGCAGCTTGGATCACAGGGACTACGAGCAGTACTTC	CASSLDHRDYEQYF
TRBD2	TRBV5-4	TRBJ2-3	once	TGTGCCAGCAGCTTACTAGCGGGATTGCGCACAGATACGCAGTATTTT	CASSLLAGLRTDTQYF
-	TRBV28	TRBJ1-1	once	TGTGCCAGTCGCGGGGTTTGGACGGACACTGAAGCTTTCTTT	CASRGVWTDTEAFF
TRBD1	TRBV27	TRBJ1-1	-	TGTGCCAGCAGTTCCAAACAGGGGGTGGGCACTGAAGCTTTCTTT	CASSSKQGVGTEAFF
-	TRBV28	TRBJ1-4	-	TGTGCCAGCAGTTTATGGGGGGCGGCGAGTGAAAAACTGTTTTTT	CASSLWGAASEKLFF
-	TRBV7-9	TRBJ2-2	-	TGTGCCAGCAGCTCATGGAACACCGGGGAGCTGTTTTTT	CASSSWNTGELFF
-	TRBV10-3	TRBJ1-5	-	TGTGCCATCAGTGAGTCGGGAACAGGAGGCAATCAGCCCCAGCATTTT	CAISESGTGGNQPQHF
-	TRBV6-5	TRBJ1-4	-	TGTGCCAGCATAGCGCATCGGGGGGTTAATGAAAAACTGTTTTTT	CASIAHRGVNEKLFF
TRBD1	TRBV28	TRBJ2-4	-	TGTGCCAGCAGTTCCCCCGGACAGGGCCCAGCCAAAAACATTCAGTACTTC	CASSSPGQGPAKNIQYF
TRBD2	TRBV9	TRBJ2-7	-	TGTGCCAGCAGCAAACTAAGCGGGAGTGAGCAGTACTTC	CASSKLSGSEQYF
-	TRBV5-1	TRBJ1-2	-	TGCGCCAGCAGCTTGGTAGCGGCAGTATATGGCTACACCTTC	CASSLVAAVYGYTF
TRBD1	TRBV29-1	TRBJ1-1	few	TGCAGCGTTGAATTGACAGGGGGCACTGAAGCTTTCTTT	CSVELTGGTEAFF
TRBD2	TRBV6-4	TRBJ2-1	-	TGTGCCAGCAGCCAAGGGACTAGCGGAGACAATGAGCAGTTCTTC	CASSQGTSGDNEQFF
-	TRBV7-9	TRBJ2-5	once	TGTGCCAGCGGCGTTGCGGGAACGCTGGAGACCCAGTACTTC	CASGVAGTLETQYF
-	TRBV7-8	TRBJ2-3	-	TGTGCCAGCAGCCCAAGGCCGGAAGGGGTAGATGGCACAGATACGCAGTATTTT	CASSPRPEGVDGTDTQYF
-	TRBV6-2/TRBV6-3	TRBJ2-3	-	TGTGCCAGCAGTTACAGGGACTCCCCCGATACGCAGTATTTT	CASSYRDSPDTQYF
-	TRBV12-5	TRBJ1-5	-	TGTGCTAGTGGTTTGTTCGCGGCGAGCAATCAGCCCCAGCATTTT	CASGLFAASNQPQHF
-	TRBV3-1/TRBV3-2	TRBJ1-2	-	TGTGCCAGCAGCCAAGCATCGGAGAACTATGGCTACACCTTC	CASSQASENYGYTF
-	TRBV6-5	TRBJ1-6	-	TGTGCCAGCACCCCCGGTGCGGGGGAGTATTCACCCCTCCACTTT	CASTPGAGEYSPLHF
-	TRBV7-2	TRBJ2-1	-	TGTGCCAGCAGCTTAAACAGGGAAAATGAGCAGTTCTTC	CASSLNRENEQFF
TRBD1	TRBV10-3	TRBJ1-2	-	TGTGCCATCAGTGACGCCGACAGGGTTGAAGGCTACACCTTC	CAISDADRVEGYTF